This TCR beta chain was sequenced in a study of shared clonotypes between healthy human individuals. Study conclusions and caveats: Large sequencing depth failed to make sorted-subset sequencing complete, rarefaction showed.

This clone appeared a single time. Its specificity is not known. CD8 cells classed as naive were CD45RO-negative and positively selected for CCR7, excluding terminally differentiated effector memory CD45RA+ cells. Healthy adults negative for HIV, lacking recent acute infections or vaccinations, served as donors. The CDR3 is made up of 16 amino acids. CDR1 is SGDLS and CDR2 is YYNGEE in the germline V gene. Trimming took off 0 bases at V and 0 bases at J, with 11 bases between the two ends. Method: immunoSEQ multiplex PCR; TCRdb's copy keeps in-frame clones and lacks some. Of about 600,000 clones in the sample, roughly 98% were seen once.

The chain combines TRBV9 with TRBJ2-3; the D gene is possibly TRBD2 (5 bases). The sample consisted of naive CD8+ T cells sorted from blood. This sequence was found in a man aged 25-45 years in good health. The chain's CDR3 is CASSVEPGFSTDTQYF. In nucleotides, the CDR3 is TGTGCCAGCAGCGTAGAGCCGGGGTTTAGCACAGATACGCAGTATTTT.